These 23 T cell receptor beta chains came from one sample sequenced in a study of T cells in Graves' hyperthyroidism and ophthalmopathy (dated by TCRdb to between 2018 and 2021). Library method: multiplex PCR. For sequencing, an Illumina HiSeq 2000 was employed. TCR beta CDR3 regions were amplified from RNA transcripts. The TCR CDR3 was subjected to a first round of RT-PCR using the HTBI primer set and the Qiagen OneStep RT-PCR kit. The public sequencing data were trimmed at Q25 with fastp and processed into clonotypes with MiXCR by TCRdb, which kept only in-frame beta chains. Entries are consolidated by CDR3 protein sequence, retaining the most common genes and DNA. Across this sample there are 660,000 or so distinct CDR3 sequences, with more than 20% seen only once. The ten largest clones add up to 34% of the sample. The sample comprised blood. All receptors come from a man aged 25 to 40 with Graves' ophthalmopathy.

The chain joins TRBV7-9 to TRBJ2-2; 10 bases agree with TRBD2. V lost 1 base and J lost 6; bases outside the gene matches: 2. Germline CDR1 SEHNR, CDR2 FQNEAQ (reference sequence). The CDR3 length is 15 residues. For the CDR3, the DNA is TGTGCCAGCAGCTTAGGACTAGCGGGTCCCGGGGAGCTGTTTTTT. Its translation: CASSLGLAGPGELFF.

This clonotype occurred many times. This chain links TRBV2 with TRBJ1-1, with D possibly TRBD1 on 5 matching bases. Trimming stripped 6 bases from V and 1 base from J, with 9 bases between. The CDR3 spans 13 residues. Per germline, CDR1 SNHLY and CDR2 FYNNEI. CDR3 protein: CASRDTGNTEAFF. CDR3 nucleotides: TGTGCCAGCAGGGATACAGGGAACACTGAAGCTTTCTTT.

This chain joins TRBV2 and TRBJ2-4, with 7 nucleotides matching TRBD2. Germline V gene sequence: CDR1 SNHLY, CDR2 FYNNEI. The CDR3 consists of 13 residues. Trimming took 10 bases from V and 7 from J; bases not matched to a gene: 10. The CDR3 region has the DNA TGTGCCATCCGCGGGACTACGGTGAACATTCAGTACTTC. This encodes CAIRGTTVNIQYF. Full variable domain (missing parts from reference TRBV2 and TRBJ2-4): EPEVTQTPSHQVTQMGQEVILRCVPISNHLYFYWYRQILGQKVEFLVSFYNNEISEKSEIFDDQFSVERPDGSNFTLKIRSTKLEDSAMYFCAIRGTTVNIQYFGAGTRLSVL.

The V and J genes are TRBV5-6 and TRBJ2-1; the match to TRBD2 covers 7 bases. The CDR3 totals 15 residues. Germline values: CDR1 SGHDT, CDR2 YYEEEE. The V segment lost 3 bases and the J segment 5 bases; nucleotides outside the gene matches: 8. CDR3 protein: CASSWGGRPHNEQFF. CDR3 DNA sequence: TGTGCCAGCAGCTGGGGGGGGAGACCCCACAATGAGCAGTTCTTC.

This clonotype was observed a few times. The chain carries TRBV18 and TRBJ1-1; D gene unclear. The CDR3 runs 14 residues. Germline values: CDR1 KGHSH, CDR2 LQKENI. Trimming removed 7 bases at V and 0 bases at J, with 12 bases between. The CDR3 nucleotides are TGTGCCAGCTTAGCTGGAGGGATGAACACTGAAGCTTTCTTT. Translating it yields CASLAGGMNTEAFF.

The chain combines TRBV14 with TRBJ1-2; TRBD1 matches at 7 bases. The germline V gene has CDR1 SGHDN and CDR2 FVKESK. This CDR3 region has 15 residues. V dropped 1 base and J dropped 2; count of bases not matched to a gene: 4. CDR3 loop: CASSQVSGQNYGYTF. CDR3 DNA: TGTGCCAGCAGCCAAGTTTCGGGACAGAACTATGGCTACACCTTC.

V is TRBV18 and J is TRBJ2-2; D remains unclear. CDR3 length: 16 residues. Germline lookup yields CDR1 KGHSH and CDR2 LQKENI. V lost 3 bases, J lost 0 bases, and 11 bases lay in between. The CDR3 here is CASSPPLSTNTGELFF. CDR3 bases: TGTGCCAGCTCACCCCCCCTGAGTACGAACACCGGGGAGCTGTTTTTT.

This CDR3 reads CASSFLGSGLDGYTF. DNA for the CDR3: TGTGCCAGCAGCTTCCTTGGGTCAGGGCTGGATGGCTACACCTTC. The chain joins TRBV7-8 to TRBJ1-2; D is perhaps TRBD1 (5 bases). This CDR3 has 15 amino acids. The germline V gene has CDR1 SGHVS and CDR2 FQNEAQ. The V end was cut by 3 bases, the J end by 6 bases, with 17 bases between.

This clonotype showed up many times. This chain joins TRBV3-1 and TRBJ1-2; D perhaps matches TRBD1 (5 bases). Germline values: CDR1 LGHDT, CDR2 YNNKEL (reference sequence). V was cut by 1 base and J by 6 bases, with 12 bases left in between. There are 14 residues in the CDR3. CDR3 sequence reads: CASSQGTGVNGYTF. DNA for the CDR3: TGTGCCAGCAGCCAAGGGACGGGGGTGAATGGCTACACCTTC.

There are a few counts of this clonotype. This sequence joins TRBV20-1 and TRBJ1-5; D is uncertain. With 1 base removed from V and 4 bases from J, the gap between germline ends came to 5 bases. Germline-derived CDR1 and CDR2 are DFQATT and SNEGSKA (reference sequence). This CDR3 spans 12 amino acids. The chain's CDR3 is CSARGFNQPQHF. The CDR3, as DNA: TGCAGTGCTAGAGGATTTAATCAGCCCCAGCATTTT.

This clonotype came up many times. The chain carries TRBV28 and TRBJ2-3; D is undetermined. With 4 bases removed from V and 1 base from J, the gap between germline ends came to 21 bases. This CDR3 has 18 amino acids. CDR1 is MDHEN, CDR2 SYDVKM, per germline. The CDR3 nucleotides are TGTGCCAGCAGTTCTATCGCCCTCGGTCCTGCGGGCACAGATACGCAGTATTTT. Its protein product is CASSSIALGPAGTDTQYF.

The genes are TRBV7-6 and TRBJ2-7; TRBD1 matches 7 bases. V lost 5 bases to trimming and J lost 5 bases; unmatched junction nucleotides: 6. This CDR3 contains 13 residues. Germline loops: CDR1 SGHVS, CDR2 FNYEAQ. The CDR3 protein is CASSIGGFDEQYF. As DNA, the CDR3 is TGTGCCAGCAGCATAGGGGGCTTCGACGAGCAGTACTTC.

The chain links TRBV28 to TRBJ2-1; 14 nucleotides match TRBD2. Germline V gene sequence: CDR1 MDHEN, CDR2 SYDVKM. The ends lost 5 bases at V and 6 bases at J; junction bases unmatched: 9. This CDR3 spans 17 amino acids. The DNA for the CDR3 is TGTGCCAGCAGTAACCGGACTAGCGGGAGGATGGGCAATGAGCAGTTCTTC. Its translation: CASSNRTSGRMGNEQFF.

V and J are TRBV12-3 or TRBV12-4 and TRBJ2-1, with TRBD1 matching 11 bases. This CDR3 has 15 amino acids. J was trimmed by 4 bases and V by 3 bases; bases with no gene match: 2. CDR3 residues: CASSLDRGQYNEQFF. In DNA, the CDR3 is TGTGCCAGCAGTTTGGACAGGGGGCAGTACAATGAGCAGTTCTTC.

The rearrangement uses TRBV6-1 and TRBJ1-1; D gene uncertain. This CDR3 spans 15 amino acids. The germline V gene has CDR1 MNHNS and CDR2 SASEGT. V lost 4 bases to trimming and J lost 0 bases, with 12 bases between them. The CDR3 is CASSVAGTMNTEAFF. DNA for the CDR3: TGTGCCAGCAGTGTCGCAGGAACCATGAACACTGAAGCTTTCTTT.

The chain recombines TRBV6-1 with TRBJ2-2; TRBD1 aligns across 7 bases. J was trimmed by 6 bases and V by 7 bases; bases with no gene match: 11. Germline values: CDR1 MNHNS, CDR2 SASEGT. The CDR3 extends over 15 amino acids. The CDR3 protein is CASMIEGASPGELFF. In nucleotides, the CDR3 is TGTGCCAGCATGATTGAGGGGGCGAGTCCCGGGGAGCTGTTTTTT.

Remarks on this clonotype: It may be a read error: a sequence one base away is much more abundant. This chain joins TRBV28 and TRBJ2-7, with 10 bases lining up with TRBD1. V gave up 2 bases and J gave up 2 bases; unmatched junction bases: 3. Germline values: CDR1 MDHEN, CDR2 SYDVKM. This CDR3 contains 15 residues. The CDR3 protein is CASSLGTGVPYEQYF. For the CDR3, the DNA is TGTGCCAGCAGTTTAGGGACAGGGGTACCCTACGAGCAGTACTTC.

Ten or more counts support this clonotype. The chain uses TRBV5-1 and TRBJ1-2, with D possibly matching TRBD1 (5 bases). CDR1 and CDR2 (germline): SGHRS, YFSETQ. V lost 3 bases and J lost 2, with 14 bases in between. The CDR3 is 15 amino acids. The CDR3 here is CASSYGGEPNYGYTF. Here the CDR3 DNA reads TGCGCCAGCAGCTACGGAGGGGAACCCAACTATGGCTACACCTTC.

This chain uses TRBV7-9 with TRBJ2-1; D is unresolved. The V gene lost 0 bases and the J gene lost 15 bases, with 12 bases spanning the gap. CDR1 SEHNR and CDR2 FQNEAQ come from the germline V gene (reference sequence). The CDR3 contains 12 residues. Written as DNA, the CDR3 is TGTGCCAGCAGCTTAGCCACAGCATGGTTGTTCTTC. Amino acid sequence: CASSLATAWLFF.

This clonotype was recorded many times. The chain joins TRBV7-8 to TRBJ2-7; tentatively, D is TRBD1 or TRBD2 (5 bases each). The germline CDR1 and CDR2 sequences are SGHVS and FQNEAQ. The V gene lost 4 bases and the J gene lost 6 bases, with 16 bases spanning the gap. The CDR3 has 14 residues. The CDR3 spells CASSSITSGTEQYF. CDR3 sequence (DNA): TGTGCCAGCAGCTCTATTACATCCGGGACCGAGCAGTACTTC.

Only a few counts were recorded for this clonotype. CDR3 bases: TGCAGTGCTTCCGGACTAGCGGACCTCTCCTACGAGCAGTACTTC. Amino acid sequence: CSASGLADLSYEQYF. V is TRBV20-1 and J is TRBJ2-7; 10 positions match TRBD2. V was pared by 5 bases and J by 0 bases, with 7 bases of the junction left unmatched. The CDR3 length is 15 residues. Germline CDR1 is DFQATT and CDR2 is SNEGSKA (reference sequence).

This clonotype has ten or more counts. The chain uses TRBV20-1 and TRBJ1-1; 8 bases match TRBD1. Germline CDR1 DFQATT, CDR2 SNEGSKA (reference sequence). This CDR3 contains 13 residues. Trimming at V came to 3 bases and at J to 5 bases, leaving 5 bases not matched to a gene. The CDR3 sequence is CSARDRVRTEAFF. The CDR3 DNA reads TGCAGTGCTAGGGACAGGGTCAGGACTGAAGCTTTCTTT.

This clonotype was counted between two and nine times. The V and J genes are TRBV19 and TRBJ2-1, with 9 bases that match TRBD2. The germline gives CDR1 LNHDA, CDR2 SQIVND (reference sequence). The CDR3 is made up of 15 amino acids. V lost 3 bases to trimming and J lost 9 bases; unmatched junction nucleotides: 9. The CDR3 is CASSILPAGGSEQFF. The CDR3 DNA sequence: TGTGCCAGTAGTATTTTACCAGCGGGAGGCAGTGAGCAGTTCTTC.